These 2 T cell receptor beta chains originate from one sample sequenced in a study of cytomegalovirus exposure and HLA in healthy donors. Both 60 Vbeta primers and 13 Jbeta primers went into the PCR. Sequencing was performed with immunoSEQ multiplex PCR; in TCRdb, only in-frame clones are kept and a portion is missing. The table lists 120,000 to 150,000 clones, roughly 76% of them singletons. The sequencing input was PBMCs. Every receptor here comes from a woman in her forties in good health and CMV-seronegative.

This chain joins TRBV9 and TRBJ2-5; TRBD1 is a possible D gene (6 bases). The CDR3 sequence is 14 residues long. The germline V gene encodes CDR1 SGDLS and CDR2 YYNGEE. V gave up 4 bases and J gave up 7 bases, with 17 bases separating them. The CDR3 DNA sequence: TGTGCCAGCAGCCCCCACAGGGAAGAGGGGACCCAGTACTTC. Translation gives CASSPHREEGTQYF.

The genes are TRBV25-1 and TRBJ1-4; the D is unclear. V lost 7 bases and J 4 bases, leaving 10 bases between the germline ends. CDR1 is MGHDK and CDR2 is SYGVNS in the germline V gene. The CDR3 runs to 13 residues. The CDR3 coding sequence is TGTGCCAGCAAAGACGGAGATAATGAAAAACTGTTTTTT. The encoded protein is CASKDGDNEKLFF. Based on the CDR3 plus reference TRBV25-1 and TRBJ1-4, the full variable domain is EADIYQTPRYLVIGTGKKITLECSQTMGHDKMYWYQQDPGMELHLIHYSYGVNSTEKGDLSSESTVSRIRTEHFPLTLESARPSHTSQYLCASKDGDNEKLFFGSGTQLSVL.